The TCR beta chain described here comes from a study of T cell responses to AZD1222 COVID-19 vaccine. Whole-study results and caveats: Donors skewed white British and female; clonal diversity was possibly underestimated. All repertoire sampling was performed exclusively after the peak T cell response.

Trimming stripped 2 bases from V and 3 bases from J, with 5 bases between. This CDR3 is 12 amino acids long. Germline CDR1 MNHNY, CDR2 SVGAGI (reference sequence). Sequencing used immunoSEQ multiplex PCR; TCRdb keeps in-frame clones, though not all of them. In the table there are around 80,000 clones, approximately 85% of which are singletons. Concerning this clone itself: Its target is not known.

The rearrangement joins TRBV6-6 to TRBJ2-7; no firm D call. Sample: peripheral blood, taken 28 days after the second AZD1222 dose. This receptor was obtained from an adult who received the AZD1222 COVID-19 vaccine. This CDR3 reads CASSYDLYEQYF. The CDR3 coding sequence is TGTGCCAGCAGTTACGATCTCTACGAGCAGTACTTC.